These 32 T cell receptor beta chains were all obtained from the same sample, sequenced in a study of T cell repertoires in cytomegalovirus infection. TCRdb itself ran the reads through MiXCR, one entry per CDR3 protein. Altogether fewer than 300,000 distinct CDR3 sequences are present, around 25% being singletons, with the ten largest covering 14%. Specimen: PBMCs. The receptors were gathered from a human donor in good health (CMV status not recorded). Some clones in this sample may be carry-over from other donors' samples.

This clonotype turned up a few times. The CDR3 is CASSSSGTSPSNEQFF. As DNA, the CDR3 is TGTGCCAGCAGTAGCTCCGGGACTAGCCCCTCCAATGAGCAGTTCTTC. The gene calls are TRBV28 and TRBJ2-1; TRBD2 agrees at 9 bases. Germline assignment: CDR1 MDHEN and CDR2 SYDVKM. The CDR3 has 16 residues. The V and J ends lost 5 bases and 6 bases, in that order; junction bases with no gene match: 11.

This clonotype appeared a few times. The rearrangement joins TRBV2 to TRBJ1-5; perhaps TRBD1 as D (5 bases). Trimming pared 8 bases from V and 1 base from J, leaving 9 bases between. The CDR3 is made up of 13 amino acids. The germline gives CDR1 SNHLY, CDR2 FYNNEI. The CDR3 DNA reads as TGTGCCAGCGTCGGGGGGAGCAATCAGCCCCAGCATTTT. It codes for CASVGGSNQPQHF.

The chain uses TRBV5-1 and TRBJ1-2, with D perhaps matching TRBD1 (5 bases). CDR3 length: 14 residues. Between the trimmed V and J ends, which lost 3 bases and 3 bases, there was a span of 12 bases. Per germline, CDR1 SGHRS and CDR2 YFSETQ. CDR3 loop: CASSWGAGDYGYTF. The CDR3 DNA is TGCGCCAGCAGCTGGGGCGCAGGAGACTATGGCTACACCTTC.

This clonotype showed up many times. The chain combines TRBV7-2 with TRBJ2-7; 10 nucleotides agree with TRBD2. The CDR3 is made up of 16 amino acids. Germline CDR1 SGHTA, CDR2 FQGNSA. The ends lost 5 bases at V and 0 bases at J; junction bases unmatched: 7. CDR3 DNA sequence: TGTGCCAGCAGCCGACCTAGCGGGGGCCCCTCCTACGAGCAGTACTTC. This translates into CASSRPSGGPSYEQYF.

The V and J genes are TRBV20-1 and TRBJ2-1; 7 positions match TRBD2. CDR1 DFQATT and CDR2 SNEGSKA come from the germline V gene (reference sequence). The J segment lost 4 bases and the V segment lost 5 bases, leaving 8 bases of the junction unmatched. The CDR3 has 14 residues. The CDR3 protein is CSAYSTSSYNEQFF. In DNA form, the CDR3 reads TGCAGTGCTTATTCGACTAGCAGTTACAATGAGCAGTTCTTC.

This chain connects TRBV6-1 to TRBJ1-1; TRBD1 agrees at 8 bases. The V gene end was trimmed by 6 bases and the J gene end by 3 bases; junction bases not matched to a gene: 3. The CDR3 totals 13 residues. CDR1 is MNHNS and CDR2 is SASEGT in the germline V gene. For the CDR3, the DNA is TGTGCCAGCAGGGACAGGGCCTACACTGAAGCTTTCTTT. Residues: CASRDRAYTEAFF.

This clonotype was seen only a few times. The genes are TRBV5-1 and TRBJ2-1; 8 bases map to TRBD2. CDR1 is SGHRS and CDR2 is YFSETQ in the germline V gene. J lost 5 bases, V lost 2 bases, and 6 bases had no gene match. The CDR3 totals 15 residues. The CDR3 coding sequence is TGCGCCAGCAGCTTCGGACTAGCTAGCCACAATGAGCAGTTCTTC. Protein sequence: CASSFGLASHNEQFF. The full variable domain, with the rest looked up from reference TRBV5-1 and TRBJ2-1, is KAGVTQTPRYLIKTRGQQVTLSCSPISGHRSVSWYQQTPGQGLQFLFEYFSETQRNKGNFPGRFSGRQFSNSRSEMNVSTLELGDSALYLCASSFGLASHNEQFFGPGTRLTVL.

This clonotype was observed many times. The chain recombines TRBV11-3 with TRBJ2-1, with 13 bases aligning to TRBD2. Germline CDR1 SGHNT, CDR2 YENEEA. CDR3 length: 23 amino acids. J was trimmed by 0 bases and V by 5 bases; bases with no gene match: 22. The DNA of the CDR3 is TGTGCCAGCAGCCACCCAACCTCCGGACTAGCGGGAGACAGAAGTCCCTCCTACAATGAGCAGTTCTTC. It specifies CASSHPTSGLAGDRSPSYNEQFF.

This clonotype was counted many times. The J gene is TRBJ2-2, the V gene TRBV7-2; weak D call: TRBD2 (6 bases). Trimming removed 5 bases from V and 0 bases from J, with 10 bases in between. Germline V gene lookup returns CDR1 SGHTA and CDR2 FQGNSA. The CDR3 contains 15 residues. The CDR3 coding sequence is TGTGCCAGCAGCCGTAGCGGAGCGAACACCGGGGAGCTGTTTTTT. It encodes CASSRSGANTGELFF.

Only a few counts were recorded for this clonotype. The CDR3 loop is CASSVGNGRADTQYF. CDR3 DNA sequence: TGTGCCAGCAGCGTAGGAAACGGGAGGGCAGATACGCAGTATTTT. This sequence joins TRBV9 and TRBJ2-3; 8 bases map to TRBD2. Germline lookup yields CDR1 SGDLS and CDR2 YYNGEE. V lost 0 bases and J lost 4; bases outside the gene matches: 4. This CDR3 contains 15 residues. Full variable domain (remainder filled in from reference TRBV9 and TRBJ2-3): DSGVTQTPKHLITATGQRVTLRCSPRSGDLSVYWYQQSLDQGLQFLIQYYNGEERAKGNILERFSAQQFPDLHSELNLSSLELGDSALYFCASSVGNGRADTQYFGPGTRLTVL.

The chain combines TRBV7-9 with TRBJ1-1; no definite D call. Trimming shortened V by 5 bases and J by 7 bases, and 8 bases separated the two germline ends. The CDR3 contains 11 residues. Germline V lookup: CDR1 SEHNR, CDR2 FQNEAQ (reference sequence). CDR3 amino acids: CASSAQIEAFF. In DNA form, the CDR3 reads TGTGCCAGCAGCGCGCAGATTGAAGCTTTCTTT.

The genes are TRBV28 and TRBJ2-2, with a weak D call TRBD2 (6 bases). CDR1 is MDHEN and CDR2 is SYDVKM in the germline V gene. The CDR3 is made up of 14 amino acids. Trimming shortened V by 7 bases and J by 4 bases, and 13 bases separated the two germline ends. CDR3 region: CASTPSAGTGELFF. The DNA of the CDR3 is TGTGCCAGCACCCCTAGCGCGGGCACCGGGGAGCTGTTTTTT.

This clonotype was recorded at least ten times. The chain is built from TRBV7-2 and TRBJ2-7; 9 nucleotides line up with TRBD2. After removal of 4 bases from V and 7 bases from J, the junction contained 11 bases not matched to a gene. Germline values: CDR1 SGHTA, CDR2 FQGNSA. The CDR3 covers 15 residues. CDR3 bases: TGTGCCAGCAGCTCGCGGCGGGGGGGGCTTAGGGAGCAGTACTTC. Translation: CASSSRRGGLREQYF.

J is TRBJ2-1 and V is TRBV5-4; 10 bases match TRBD2. Germline V lookup: CDR1 SGHNT, CDR2 YYREEE (reference sequence). After removal of 4 bases from V and 6 bases from J, the junction contained 10 bases not matched to a gene. The CDR3 runs to 16 residues. The CDR3 nucleotides are TGTGCCAGCAGCGGGTTTAGCGGGAGGCCCGGCAATGAGCAGTTCTTC. This encodes CASSGFSGRPGNEQFF. Combining the CDR3 with reference TRBV5-4 and TRBJ2-1 gives the whole variable domain ETGVTQSPTHLIKTRGQQVTLRCSSQSGHNTVSWYQQALGQGPQFIFQYYREEENGRGNFPPRFSGLQFPNYSSELNVNALELDDSALYLCASSGFSGRPGNEQFFGPGTRLTVL.

The chain carries TRBV2 and TRBJ2-5; D assignment may be TRBD1 or TRBD2 (5 bases each). CDR1 is SNHLY and CDR2 is FYNNEI in the germline V gene. CDR3 length equals 13 residues. The V and J ends lost 4 bases and 4 bases respectively, with 10 bases between them. This CDR3 reads CASSVGDRETQYF. As DNA, the CDR3 is TGTGCCAGCAGTGTGGGGGATAGAGAGACCCAGTACTTC.

This chain connects TRBV19 to TRBJ1-3; perhaps TRBD1 as D (5 bases). Germline V gene data show CDR1 as LNHDA and CDR2 as SQIVND (reference sequence). The CDR3 has 14 amino acids. With 3 bases removed from V and 2 bases from J, the gap between germline ends came to 8 bases. CDR3 nucleotide sequence: TGTGCCAGTAGTATTGGGACGACTGGAAACACCATATATTTT. Translation: CASSIGTTGNTIYF. Full variable domain (missing parts from reference TRBV19 and TRBJ1-3): DGGITQSPKYLFRKEGQNVTLSCEQNLNHDAMYWYRQDPGQGLRLIYYSQIVNDFQKGDIAEGYSVSREKKESFPLTVTSAQKNPTAFYLCASSIGTTGNTIYFGEGSWLTVV.

The V and J genes are TRBV28 and TRBJ1-4; a weak D match, TRBD1 (6 bases). The CDR3 runs to 15 residues. The V gene lost 8 bases and the J gene lost 7 bases, with 20 bases spanning the gap. The germline V gene encodes CDR1 MDHEN and CDR2 SYDVKM. The CDR3 sequence: CASLPQGRGGEKLFF. The CDR3 DNA reads TGTGCCAGCCTACCCCAGGGGAGAGGTGGTGAAAAACTGTTTTTT.

The rearrangement links TRBV2 to TRBJ1-1; D is unresolved. CDR1 is SNHLY, CDR2 FYNNEI, per germline. This CDR3 is 15 amino acids long. V was shortened by 4 bases and J by 0 bases, with 12 bases between the two germline ends. The CDR3 nucleotides read TGTGCCAGCAGTGTAGAACGGAAGATGAACACTGAAGCTTTCTTT. Protein product: CASSVERKMNTEAFF.

This chain uses TRBV12-3 or TRBV12-4 with TRBJ2-4; TRBD2 agrees at 7 bases. This CDR3 has 14 residues. Trimming cost V 5 bases and J 6 bases; bases outside gene matches: 7. DNA of the CDR3: TGTGCCAGCAGTACCTCCGGGGGGAGAAACATTCAGTACTTC. Residues: CASSTSGGRNIQYF.

The chain joins TRBV7-2 to TRBJ1-1, with D perhaps matching TRBD1 (5 bases). The germline gives CDR1 SGHTA, CDR2 FQGNSA. V was shortened by 6 bases and J by 5 bases, with 16 bases between the two germline ends. The CDR3 spans 14 residues. DNA for the CDR3: TGTGCCAGCAGTCAACGGCAGCCAGGGACTGAAGCTTTCTTT. It specifies CASSQRQPGTEAFF.

This clonotype was picked up a small number of times. V and J are TRBV30 and TRBJ1-1; TRBD1 matches 7 bases. Germline lookup yields CDR1 GTSNPN and CDR2 SVGIG (reference sequence). J was trimmed by 2 bases and V by 5 bases; bases with no gene match: 5. The CDR3 spans 13 residues. CDR3 DNA sequence: TGTGCCTGGGGGGGACAGATAAACACTGAAGCTTTCTTT. Protein sequence: CAWGGQINTEAFF.

The chain joins TRBV2 to TRBJ2-7; D is possibly TRBD2 (6 bases). With 6 bases removed from V and 0 bases from J, the gap between germline ends came to 15 bases. The V gene's germline CDR1 is SNHLY and CDR2 FYNNEI. The CDR3 length is 15 residues. CDR3 nucleotide sequence: TGTGCCAGCAGCCCGGGACTTATAAGCTCCTACGAGCAGTACTTC. Translated: CASSPGLISSYEQYF.

This sequence joins TRBV20-1 and TRBJ2-3; D is perhaps TRBD1 or TRBD2 (6 bases each). V was pared by 1 base and J by 0 bases, with 29 bases between. The CDR3 spans 21 residues. The V gene's germline CDR1 is DFQATT and CDR2 SNEGSKA (reference sequence). The CDR3 is CSARGRQEQGRGPISTDTQYF. CDR3 coding DNA: TGCAGTGCTAGAGGGAGACAGGAGCAGGGGCGGGGACCGATTAGCACAGATACGCAGTATTTT.

The V call is TRBV12-3 or TRBV12-4, the J call TRBJ1-3; TRBD1 is a possible D gene (5 bases). The V gene lost 4 bases and the J gene lost 8 bases, with 9 bases spanning the gap. This CDR3 has 12 residues. In DNA form, the CDR3 reads TGTGCCAGCAGTTCTGGGGGATACACCATATATTTT. Protein: CASSSGGYTIYF.

This clonotype turned up a few times. V and J are TRBV20-1 and TRBJ2-1; TRBD2 matches at 11 bases. The length of the CDR3 is 16 residues. Losses at the gene ends were 3 bases for V and 7 bases for J; bases not matched to a gene: 11. The germline CDR1 and CDR2 sequences are DFQATT and SNEGSKA (reference sequence). For the CDR3, the DNA is TGCAGTGCTAGCGGGGCTAGCGGGAGGTTAACGAATGAGCAGTTCTTC. It codes for CSASGASGRLTNEQFF.

This clonotype was counted between two and nine times. The genes are TRBV4-1 and TRBJ2-7, with no clear D. This CDR3 spans 16 amino acids. CDR1 MGHRA and CDR2 YSYEKL come from the germline V gene. With 0 bases removed from V and 2 bases from J, the gap between germline ends came to 14 bases. The CDR3 reads CASSQDRTLRPYEQYF. CDR3 in DNA: TGCGCCAGCAGCCAAGATCGAACACTTCGACCCTACGAGCAGTACTTC.

V and J are TRBV4-3 and TRBJ1-6, with TRBD1 as a possible D gene (5 bases). V was shortened by 0 bases and J by 10 bases, with 13 bases between the two germline ends. Germline-derived CDR1 and CDR2 are LGHNA and YSLEER. This CDR3 contains 15 residues. CDR3 DNA sequence: TGCGCCAGCAGCCAAGATGGCAGGGCAGCCTCACCCCTCCACTTT. Protein sequence: CASSQDGRAASPLHF.

This clonotype showed up just a few times. The chain joins TRBV7-9 to TRBJ2-3; 9 bases agree with TRBD1. V lost 5 bases to trimming and J lost 4 bases; unmatched junction nucleotides: 10. The germline CDR1 and CDR2 sequences are SEHNR and FQNEAQ (reference sequence). The CDR3 length is 16 residues. CDR3 sequence reads: CASSQTRDRAPDTQYF. The CDR3 DNA reads as TGTGCCAGCAGCCAAACCCGGGACAGGGCTCCAGATACGCAGTATTTT.

This clonotype was seen repeatedly, ten times or more. J is TRBJ2-1 and V is TRBV28, with a weak D call TRBD2 (5 bases). CDR3 length: 11 residues. Trimming pared 2 bases from V and 9 bases from J, leaving 5 bases between. Per germline, CDR1 MDHEN and CDR2 SYDVKM. CDR3 in DNA: TGTGCCAGCAGTTTACGGGGTGAGCAGTTCTTC. Translating it yields CASSLRGEQFF.

CDR3 in DNA: TGTGCCAGCAGTTTAGCGGCAGGGCTTGTGTACGAGCAGTACTTC. Protein sequence: CASSLAAGLVYEQYF. The V call is TRBV28, the J call TRBJ2-7; tentatively, D is TRBD1 (5 bases). The V and J ends lost 2 bases and 4 bases respectively, with 15 bases between them. Germline lookup yields CDR1 MDHEN and CDR2 SYDVKM. The CDR3 totals 15 residues. Filled out from reference TRBV28 and TRBJ2-7, the complete variable domain reads DVKVTQSSRYLVKRTGEKVFLECVQDMDHENMFWYRQDPGLGLRLIYFSYDVKMKEKGDIPEGYSVSREKKERFSLILESASTNQTSMYLCASSLAAGLVYEQYFGPGTRLTVT.

The chain recombines TRBV20-1 with TRBJ1-2; the D is unclear. CDR1 and CDR2 from the germline V gene are DFQATT and SNEGSKA (reference sequence). With 6 bases removed from V and 2 bases from J, the gap between germline ends came to 13 bases. There are 13 residues in the CDR3. The CDR3 DNA reads as TGCAGTGCCCCTTCCGACCACAACTATGGCTACACCTTC. Amino acid sequence: CSAPSDHNYGYTF.

The chain couples TRBV28 to TRBJ2-7, with D unclear. There are 12 residues in the CDR3. From germline, CDR1 is MDHEN and CDR2 SYDVKM. Trimming removed 2 bases at V and 4 bases at J, with 6 bases between. CDR3 region: CASSLIWYEQYF. The DNA for the CDR3 is TGTGCCAGCAGTTTAATTTGGTACGAGCAGTACTTC.